The sequence of this T cell receptor beta chain was determined in a study of cytomegalovirus exposure and HLA in healthy donors. Study details: The 95 to 150 validation repertoires and the 666 first-cohort repertoires shared a platform, a later analysis reported. Study-level findings and limits: According to a subsequent analysis, TCR clusters identified in the first cohort showed a tendency to co-occur across the 100 to 150 validation repertoires.

Separate from the approximately 670-subject first cohort was the roughly 120-subject validation cohort, to which the donors belonged. Libraries were prepared by immunoSEQ multiplex PCR; TCRdb keeps only in-frame clonotypes and omits some of them. The sample lists under 250,000 clones; 75% to 90% were seen once. Comment on this clone: Its matching antigen is unknown. The junction does not match germline at one end; this may be a read error.

The CDR3 covers 12 residues. In germline, CDR1 is MNHEY, CDR2 SVGAGI. The sequence came from a woman aged 18-30 years in good health and CMV-seronegative. This chain uses TRBV6-5 with TRBJ1-2; D might be TRBD1 (5 bases). Sequences were obtained from PBMCs. The CDR3 reads CASSPQGGGRLF. CDR3 DNA: TGTGCCAGCAGTCCTCAGGGCGGCGGTCGCCTATTC.